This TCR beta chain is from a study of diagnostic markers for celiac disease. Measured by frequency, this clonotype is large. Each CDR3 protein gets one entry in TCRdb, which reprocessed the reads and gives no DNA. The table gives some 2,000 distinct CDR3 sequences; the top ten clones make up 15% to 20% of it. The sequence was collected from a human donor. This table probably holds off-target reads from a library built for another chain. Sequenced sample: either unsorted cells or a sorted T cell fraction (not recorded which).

The CDR3 sequence: CASSFHIPGQGQYLAEAFF. The chain is built from TRBV5-6 and TRBJ1-1; the D gene TCRdb calls, TRBD1, cannot be checked with no DNA. CDR1 and CDR2 from the germline V gene are SGHDT and YYEEEE. CDR3 length: 19 amino acids. The whole variable domain, filled in from reference TRBV5-6 and TRBJ1-1, reads DAGVTQSPTHLIKTRGQQVTLRCSPKSGHDTVSWYQQALGQGPQFIFQYYEEEERQRGNFPDRFSGHQFPNYSSELNVNALLLGDSALYLCASSFHIPGQGQYLAEAFFGQGTRLTVV.